This entry concerns a single T cell receptor (beta chain). What it binds is not known. This specimen belongs to a study of cytomegalovirus exposure and HLA in healthy donors. Study conclusions and caveats: Exclusion as indistinguishable affected some V segments, including TRBV6-2 and TRBV6-3. A later analysis associated about 18,000 TCR beta sequences with HLA alleles at a 0.05 false discovery rate. Most CMV-associated TCR beta chains were later found to appear HLA-restricted.

Both 60 Vbeta primers and 13 Jbeta primers went into the PCR. How the authors handled the data: Unique TCR beta chains numbered about 72 million in a later analysis, with some 9.9 million shared. Measured with immunoSEQ multiplex PCR; TCRdb has only the in-frame clones, and not every one. V, J and clone size are taken as reported in that table, and D and trimming were inferred from the DNA itself. The sample lists around 85,000 clones; roughly 75% were seen once. This CDR3 is built from 14 residues. Germline CDR1 SGDLS, CDR2 YYNGEE. Trimming removed 4 bases at V and 6 bases at J, with 14 bases between.

What was sequenced was PBMCs. This TCR derives from a man aged 55 to 69 in good health and CMV-seronegative. The rearrangement joins TRBV9 to TRBJ2-4; D ambiguous. The CDR3 region is CASSPHTLRNIQYF. The CDR3 nucleotides read TGTGCCAGCAGCCCTCATACCCTGAGAAACATTCAGTACTTC. The variable domain in full, completed from reference TRBV9 and TRBJ2-4, reads DSGVTQTPKHLITATGQRVTLRCSPRSGDLSVYWYQQSLDQGLQFLIQYYNGEERAKGNILERFSAQQFPDLHSELNLSSLELGDSALYFCASSPHTLRNIQYFGAGTRLSVL.